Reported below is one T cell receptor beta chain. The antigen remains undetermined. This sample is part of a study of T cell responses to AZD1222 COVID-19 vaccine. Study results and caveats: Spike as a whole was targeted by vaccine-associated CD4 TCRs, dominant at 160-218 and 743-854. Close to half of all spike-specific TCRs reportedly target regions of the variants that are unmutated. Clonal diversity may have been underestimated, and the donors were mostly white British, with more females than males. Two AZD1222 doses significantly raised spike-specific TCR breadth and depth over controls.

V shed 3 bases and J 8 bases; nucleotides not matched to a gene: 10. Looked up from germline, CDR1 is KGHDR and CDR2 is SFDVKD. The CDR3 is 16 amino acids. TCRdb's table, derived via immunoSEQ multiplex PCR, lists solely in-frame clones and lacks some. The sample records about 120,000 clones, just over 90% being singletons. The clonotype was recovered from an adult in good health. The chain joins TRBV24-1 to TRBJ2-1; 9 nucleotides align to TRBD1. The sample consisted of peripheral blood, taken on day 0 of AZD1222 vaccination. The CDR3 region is CATSDLGQGGVDEQFF. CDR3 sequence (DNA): TGTGCCACCAGTGATCTGGGACAGGGTGGGGTGGATGAGCAGTTCTTC.